This T cell receptor (beta chain) was retrieved from a study of blood T cell repertoires in COVID-19. Original handling: By means of reference gene primer amplification, nucleated cell counts were estimated. Assay used: immunoSEQ multiplex PCR; TCRdb lists only in-frame clones, some missing. The V and J calls and the clone size are those of that table, but D and trimming were determined from the DNA. This table holds 95,000 to 110,000 clones, approximately 84% found once. The CDR3 has 13 residues. V was cut by 7 bases and J by 4 bases, with 13 bases left in between. The V gene's germline CDR1 is ENHRY and CDR2 SYGVKD.

The chain recombines TRBV10-3 with TRBJ1-1, with D maybe TRBD1 (5 bases). Sequencing used peripheral blood. The TCR originated in a man aged 60-69 years with acute or convalescent COVID-19. The CDR3 coding sequence is TGTGCCATCACCGAATCGGGGGGCACTGAAGCTTTCTTT. As protein: CAITESGGTEAFF.